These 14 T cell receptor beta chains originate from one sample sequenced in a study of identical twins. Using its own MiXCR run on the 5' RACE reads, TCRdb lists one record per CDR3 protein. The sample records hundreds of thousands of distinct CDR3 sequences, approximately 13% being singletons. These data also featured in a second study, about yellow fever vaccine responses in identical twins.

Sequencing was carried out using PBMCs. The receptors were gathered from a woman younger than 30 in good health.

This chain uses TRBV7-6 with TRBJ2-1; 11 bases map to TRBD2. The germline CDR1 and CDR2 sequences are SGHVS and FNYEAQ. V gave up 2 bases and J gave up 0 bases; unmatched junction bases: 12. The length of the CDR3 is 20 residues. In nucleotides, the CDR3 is TGTGCCAGCAGCTTATTAGCGGGAGGGGCAACTTTCAGCTCCTACAATGAGCAGTTCTTC. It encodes CASSLLAGGATFSSYNEQFF.

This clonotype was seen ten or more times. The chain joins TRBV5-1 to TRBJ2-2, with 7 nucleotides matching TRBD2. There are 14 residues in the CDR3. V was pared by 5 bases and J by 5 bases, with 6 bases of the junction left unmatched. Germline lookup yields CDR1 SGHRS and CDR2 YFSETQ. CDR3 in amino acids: CASSRDYATGELFF. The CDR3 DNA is TGCGCCAGCAGTCGGGACTACGCTACCGGGGAGCTGTTTTTT. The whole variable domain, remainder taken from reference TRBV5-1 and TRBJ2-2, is KAGVTQTPRYLIKTRGQQVTLSCSPISGHRSVSWYQQTPGQGLQFLFEYFSETQRNKGNFPGRFSGRQFSNSRSEMNVSTLELGDSALYLCASSRDYATGELFFGEGSRLTVL.

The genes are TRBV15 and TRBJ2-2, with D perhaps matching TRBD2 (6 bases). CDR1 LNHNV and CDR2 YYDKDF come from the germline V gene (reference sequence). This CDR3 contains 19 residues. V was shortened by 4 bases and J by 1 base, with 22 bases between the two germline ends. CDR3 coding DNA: TGTGCCACCAGCAAATCTCCGGGACTCTTTCCGTTGAACACCGGGGAGCTGTTTTTT. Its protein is CATSKSPGLFPLNTGELFF.

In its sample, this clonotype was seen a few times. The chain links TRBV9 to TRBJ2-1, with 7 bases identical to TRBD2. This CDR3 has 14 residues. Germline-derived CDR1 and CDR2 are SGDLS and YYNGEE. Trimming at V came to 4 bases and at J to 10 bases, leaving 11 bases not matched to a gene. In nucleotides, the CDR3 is TGTGCCAGCAGCTTGAGCGGGGCCCCCGGGGAGCAGTTCTTC. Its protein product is CASSLSGAPGEQFF.

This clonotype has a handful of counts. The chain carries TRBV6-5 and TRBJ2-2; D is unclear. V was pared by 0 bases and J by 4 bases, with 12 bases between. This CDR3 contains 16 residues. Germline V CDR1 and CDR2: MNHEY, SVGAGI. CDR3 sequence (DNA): TGTGCCAGCAGTTACTCCGCGACCCGGGCCACCGGGGAGCTGTTTTTT. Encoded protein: CASSYSATRATGELFF.

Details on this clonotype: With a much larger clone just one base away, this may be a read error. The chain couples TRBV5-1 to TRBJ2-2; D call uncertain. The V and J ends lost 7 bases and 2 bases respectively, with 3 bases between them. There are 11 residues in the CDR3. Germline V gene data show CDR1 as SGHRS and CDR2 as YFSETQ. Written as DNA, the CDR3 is TGCGCCAGCTACAACACCGGGGAGCTGTTTTTT. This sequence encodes CASYNTGELFF.

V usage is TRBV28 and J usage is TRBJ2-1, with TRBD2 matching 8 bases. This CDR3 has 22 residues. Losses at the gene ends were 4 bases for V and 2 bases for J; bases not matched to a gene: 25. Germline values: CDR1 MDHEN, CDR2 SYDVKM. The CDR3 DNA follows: TGTGCCAGCAGTTATCTGATCCAAAGGGGGTTCAGCGGGAGTTTCACCTACAATGAGCAGTTCTTC. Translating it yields CASSYLIQRGFSGSFTYNEQFF.

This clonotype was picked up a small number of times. The CDR3 sequence is CATSRDGYRDTEAFF. The CDR3 region has the DNA TGTGCCACCAGCAGAGATGGGTACAGGGATACTGAAGCTTTCTTT. The J gene is TRBJ1-1, the V gene TRBV15, with TRBD1 as a possible D gene (6 bases). CDR3 size: 15 residues. Germline CDR1 LNHNV, CDR2 YYDKDF (reference sequence). V lost 0 bases and J lost 5, with 13 bases in between.

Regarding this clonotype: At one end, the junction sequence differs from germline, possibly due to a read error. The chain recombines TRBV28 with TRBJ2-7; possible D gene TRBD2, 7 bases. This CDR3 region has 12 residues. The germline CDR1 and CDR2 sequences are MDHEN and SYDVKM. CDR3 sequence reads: CASSTVRGARQF. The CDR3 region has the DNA TGTGCCAGCAGTACGGTTCGGGGGGCGCGACAATTC. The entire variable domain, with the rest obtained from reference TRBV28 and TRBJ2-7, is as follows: DVKVTQSSRYLVKRTGEKVFLECVQDMDHENMFWYRQDPGLGLRLIYFSYDVKMKEKGDIPEGYSVSREKKERFSLILESASTNQTSMYLCASSTVRGARQFGPGTRLTVT.

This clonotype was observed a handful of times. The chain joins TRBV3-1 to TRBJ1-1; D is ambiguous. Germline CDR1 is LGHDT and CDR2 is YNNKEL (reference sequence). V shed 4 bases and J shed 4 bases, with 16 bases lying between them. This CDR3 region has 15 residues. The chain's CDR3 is CASSLGGLGSTEAFF. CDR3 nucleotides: TGTGCCAGCAGCCTCGGAGGGTTGGGAAGCACTGAAGCTTTCTTT.

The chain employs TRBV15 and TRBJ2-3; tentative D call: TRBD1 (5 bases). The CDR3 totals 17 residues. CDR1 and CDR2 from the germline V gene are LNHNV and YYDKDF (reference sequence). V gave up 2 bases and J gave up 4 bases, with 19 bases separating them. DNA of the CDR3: TGTGCCACCAGCAGACTCCCCCCAGGGTCCCGCGCAGATACGCAGTATTTT. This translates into CATSRLPPGSRADTQYF.

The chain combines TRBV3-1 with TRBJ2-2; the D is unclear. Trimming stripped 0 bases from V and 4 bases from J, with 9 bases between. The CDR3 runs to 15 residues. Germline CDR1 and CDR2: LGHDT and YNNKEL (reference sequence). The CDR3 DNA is TGTGCCAGCAGCCAAGAACGCCAGACCACCGGGGAGCTGTTTTTT. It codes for CASSQERQTTGELFF.

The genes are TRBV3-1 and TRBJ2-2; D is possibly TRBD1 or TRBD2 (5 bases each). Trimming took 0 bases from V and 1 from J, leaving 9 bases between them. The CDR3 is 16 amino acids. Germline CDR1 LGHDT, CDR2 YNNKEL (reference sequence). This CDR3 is CASSQDRDGNTGELFF. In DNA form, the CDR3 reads TGTGCCAGCAGCCAAGACCGGGACGGGAACACCGGGGAGCTGTTTTTT.

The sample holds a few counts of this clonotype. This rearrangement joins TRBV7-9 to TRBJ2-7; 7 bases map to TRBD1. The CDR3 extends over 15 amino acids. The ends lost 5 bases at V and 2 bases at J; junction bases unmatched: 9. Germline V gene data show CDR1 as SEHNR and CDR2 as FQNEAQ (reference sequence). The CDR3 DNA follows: TGTGCCAGCAGCCCCCGGGACAGTGCCACCTACGAGCAGTACGTC. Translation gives CASSPRDSATYEQYV.